This entry is about one T cell receptor (beta chain). Its specificity is unknown. This table comes from immunoSEQ multiplex PCR, and its TCRdb copy is limited to in-frame clones, with some not included. The sample lists fewer than 140,000 clones; roughly 90% were seen once. The record originates from a study of T cell responses to AZD1222 COVID-19 vaccine. CDR3 size: 13 residues. Germline V gives CDR1 SNHLY, CDR2 FYNNEI. V shed 7 bases and J shed 3 bases, with 10 bases lying between them. Study observations and caveats: Most donors were white British, females outnumbered males, and clonal diversity was possibly underestimated. Rises in breadth and depth of Spike-specific TCRs came after two AZD1222 doses. Mapped onto spike, vaccine-associated CD4 TCRs spanned it and were dominant at 160-218 and 743-854.

This chain links TRBV2 with TRBJ2-1; a weak D match, TRBD1 (6 bases). Sequencing was performed on peripheral blood, taken on day 0 of AZD1222 vaccination. The sequence was collected from an adult in good health. CDR3 sequence: CASTGDGYNEQFF. DNA for the CDR3: TGTGCCAGCACAGGGGACGGCTACAATGAGCAGTTCTTC.